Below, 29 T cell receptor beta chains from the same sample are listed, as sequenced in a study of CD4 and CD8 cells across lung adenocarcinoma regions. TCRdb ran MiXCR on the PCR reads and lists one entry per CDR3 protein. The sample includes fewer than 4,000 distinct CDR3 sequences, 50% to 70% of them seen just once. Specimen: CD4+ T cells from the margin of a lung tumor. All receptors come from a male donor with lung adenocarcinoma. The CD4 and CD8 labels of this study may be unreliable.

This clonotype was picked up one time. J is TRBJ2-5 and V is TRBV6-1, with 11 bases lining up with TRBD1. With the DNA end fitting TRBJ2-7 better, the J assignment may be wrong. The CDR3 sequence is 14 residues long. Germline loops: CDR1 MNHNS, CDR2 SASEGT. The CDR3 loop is CASRGGTGGYEQYF. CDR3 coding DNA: TGTGCCAGCAGGGGCGGGACAGGGGGCTACGAGCAGTACTTC.

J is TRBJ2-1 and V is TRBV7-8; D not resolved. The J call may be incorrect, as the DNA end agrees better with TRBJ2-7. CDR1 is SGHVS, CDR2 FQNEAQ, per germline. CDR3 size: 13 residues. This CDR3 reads CASSSRTNYEQYF. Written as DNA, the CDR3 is TGTGCCAGCAGCTCCAGAACGAACTACGAGCAGTACTTC.

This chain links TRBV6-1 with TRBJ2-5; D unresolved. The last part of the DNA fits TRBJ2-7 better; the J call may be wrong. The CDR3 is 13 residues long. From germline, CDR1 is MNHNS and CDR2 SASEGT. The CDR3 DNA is TGTGCCAGCAGTGAATCAGGCATCTACGAGCAGTACTTC. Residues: CASSESGIYEQYF.

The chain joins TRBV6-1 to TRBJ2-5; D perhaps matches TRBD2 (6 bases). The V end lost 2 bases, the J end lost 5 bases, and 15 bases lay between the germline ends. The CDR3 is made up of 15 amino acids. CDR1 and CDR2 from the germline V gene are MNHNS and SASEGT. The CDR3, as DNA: TGTGCCAGCAGTGAACCCACTAGCTCTTGGGAGACCCAGTACTTC. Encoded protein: CASSEPTSSWETQYF.

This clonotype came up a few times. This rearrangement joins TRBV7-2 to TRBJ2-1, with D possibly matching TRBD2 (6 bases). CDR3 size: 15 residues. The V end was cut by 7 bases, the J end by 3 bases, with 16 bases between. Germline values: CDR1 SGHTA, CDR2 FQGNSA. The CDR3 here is CASKHPGLRYNEQFF. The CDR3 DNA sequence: TGTGCCAGCAAGCATCCCGGACTACGCTACAATGAGCAGTTCTTC. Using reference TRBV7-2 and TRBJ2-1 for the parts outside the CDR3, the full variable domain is GAGVSQSPSNKVTEKGKDVELRCDPISGHTALYWYRQSLGQGLEFLIYFQGNSAPDKSGLPSDRFSAERTGGSVSTLTIQRTQQEDSAVYLCASKHPGLRYNEQFFGPGTRLTVL.

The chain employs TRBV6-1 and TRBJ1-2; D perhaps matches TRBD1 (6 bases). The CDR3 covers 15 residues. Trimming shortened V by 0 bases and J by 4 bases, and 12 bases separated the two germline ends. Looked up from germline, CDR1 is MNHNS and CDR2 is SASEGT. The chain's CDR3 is CASSEAGQGPYGYTF. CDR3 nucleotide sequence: TGTGCCAGCAGTGAAGCGGGTCAGGGGCCCTATGGCTACACCTTC.

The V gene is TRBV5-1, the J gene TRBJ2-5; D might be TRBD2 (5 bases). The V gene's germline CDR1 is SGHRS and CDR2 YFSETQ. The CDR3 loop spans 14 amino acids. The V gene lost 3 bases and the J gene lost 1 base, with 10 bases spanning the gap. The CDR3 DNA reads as TGCGCCAGCAGCTACGGGATACTCCAAGAGACCCAGTACTTC. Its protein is CASSYGILQETQYF.

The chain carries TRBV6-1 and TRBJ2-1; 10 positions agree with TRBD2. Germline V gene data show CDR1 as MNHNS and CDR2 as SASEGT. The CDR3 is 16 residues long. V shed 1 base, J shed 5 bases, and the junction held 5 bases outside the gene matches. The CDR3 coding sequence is TGTGCCAGCAGTGAAGGAATCCTAGCGGGGGACAATGAGCAGTTCTTC. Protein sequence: CASSEGILAGDNEQFF.

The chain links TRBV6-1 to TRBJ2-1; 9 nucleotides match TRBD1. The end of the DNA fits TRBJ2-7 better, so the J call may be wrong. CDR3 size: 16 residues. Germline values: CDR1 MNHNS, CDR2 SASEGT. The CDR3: CASSEQPGQGPYEQYF. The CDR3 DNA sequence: TGTGCCAGCAGTGAACAACCGGGACAGGGACCCTACGAGCAGTACTTC.

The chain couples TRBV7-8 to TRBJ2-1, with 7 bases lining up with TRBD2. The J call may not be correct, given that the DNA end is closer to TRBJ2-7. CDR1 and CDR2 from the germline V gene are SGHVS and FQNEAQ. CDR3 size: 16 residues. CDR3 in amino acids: CASSSSLLAALYEQYF. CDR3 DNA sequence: TGTGCCAGCAGCTCATCCCTTCTAGCGGCCCTCTACGAGCAGTACTTC.

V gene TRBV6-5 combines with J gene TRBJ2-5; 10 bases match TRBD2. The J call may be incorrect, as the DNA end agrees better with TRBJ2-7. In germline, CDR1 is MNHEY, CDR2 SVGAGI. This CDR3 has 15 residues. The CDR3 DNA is TGTGCCAGCAGTTATCGCTCTAGCGGGAGCTACGAGCAGTACTTC. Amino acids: CASSYRSSGSYEQYF.

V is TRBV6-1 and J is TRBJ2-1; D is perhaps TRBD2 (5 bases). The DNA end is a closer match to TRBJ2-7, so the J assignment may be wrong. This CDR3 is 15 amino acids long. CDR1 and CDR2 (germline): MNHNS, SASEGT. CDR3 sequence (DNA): TGTGCCAGCAGTGAAGGGACTTCCCGCTCCTACGAGCAGTACTTC. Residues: CASSEGTSRSYEQYF.

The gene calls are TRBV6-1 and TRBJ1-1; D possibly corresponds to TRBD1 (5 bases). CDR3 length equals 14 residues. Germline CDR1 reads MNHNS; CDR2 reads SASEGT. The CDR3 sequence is CAASSSGHLEEAFF. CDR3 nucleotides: TGTGCTGCATCCTCGTCAGGGCATTTGGAAGAAGCTTTCTTT.

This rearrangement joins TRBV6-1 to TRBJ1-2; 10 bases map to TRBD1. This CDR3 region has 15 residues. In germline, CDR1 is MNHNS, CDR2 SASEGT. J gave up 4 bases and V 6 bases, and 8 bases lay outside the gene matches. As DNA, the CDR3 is TGTGCCAGCAGCAGAATCGGGACAGGGGCCTATGGCTACACCTTC. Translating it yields CASSRIGTGAYGYTF.

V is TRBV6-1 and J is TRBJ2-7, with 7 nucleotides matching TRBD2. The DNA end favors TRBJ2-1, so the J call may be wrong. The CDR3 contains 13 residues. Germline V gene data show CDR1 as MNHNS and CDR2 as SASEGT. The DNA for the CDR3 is TGTGCCAGCAAGGGCGGGGGACTCCATGAGCAGTTCTTC. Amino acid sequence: CASKGGGLHEQFF.

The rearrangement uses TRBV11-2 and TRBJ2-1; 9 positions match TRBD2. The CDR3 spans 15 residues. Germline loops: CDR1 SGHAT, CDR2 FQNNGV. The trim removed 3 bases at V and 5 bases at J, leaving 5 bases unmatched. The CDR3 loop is CASSLRLAAHNEQFF. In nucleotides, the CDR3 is TGTGCCAGCAGCTTGCGACTAGCGGCCCACAATGAGCAGTTCTTC.

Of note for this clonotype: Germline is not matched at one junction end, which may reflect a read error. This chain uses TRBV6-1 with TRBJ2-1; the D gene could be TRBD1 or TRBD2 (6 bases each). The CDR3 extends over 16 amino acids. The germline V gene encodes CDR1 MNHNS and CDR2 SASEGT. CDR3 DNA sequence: TGTGCCAGCAGTGAAGGCGGCGGGGACTCCTACAGGGAGCTGTTTTTC. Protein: CASSEGGGDSYRELFF.

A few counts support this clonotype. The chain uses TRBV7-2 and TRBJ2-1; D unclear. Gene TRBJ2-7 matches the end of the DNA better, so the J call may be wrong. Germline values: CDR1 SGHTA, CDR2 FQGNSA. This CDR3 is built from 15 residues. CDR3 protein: CASSLGTVLAYEQYF. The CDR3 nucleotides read TGTGCCAGCAGCTTAGGCACAGTTCTAGCCTACGAGCAGTACTTC.

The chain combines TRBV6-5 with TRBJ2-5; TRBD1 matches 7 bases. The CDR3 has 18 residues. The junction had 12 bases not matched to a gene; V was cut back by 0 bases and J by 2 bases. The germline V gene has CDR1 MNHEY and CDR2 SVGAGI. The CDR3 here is CASSYSNPIDRVQETQYF. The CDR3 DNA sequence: TGTGCCAGCAGTTACTCCAACCCGATTGACAGGGTTCAAGAGACCCAGTACTTC.

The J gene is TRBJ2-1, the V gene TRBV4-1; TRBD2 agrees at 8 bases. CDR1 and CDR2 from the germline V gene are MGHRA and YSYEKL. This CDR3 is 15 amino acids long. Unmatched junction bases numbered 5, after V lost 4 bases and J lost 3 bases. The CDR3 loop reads CASSLTSGRYNEQFF. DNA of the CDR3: TGCGCCAGCAGCCTCACTAGCGGACGCTACAATGAGCAGTTCTTC.

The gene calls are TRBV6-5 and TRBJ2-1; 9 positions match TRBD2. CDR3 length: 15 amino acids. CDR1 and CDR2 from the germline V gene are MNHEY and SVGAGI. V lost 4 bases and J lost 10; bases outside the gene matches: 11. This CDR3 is CASSSGTSRSYEQFF. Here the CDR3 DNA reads TGTGCCAGCAGTTCCGGGACTAGCAGATCCTACGAGCAGTTCTTC.

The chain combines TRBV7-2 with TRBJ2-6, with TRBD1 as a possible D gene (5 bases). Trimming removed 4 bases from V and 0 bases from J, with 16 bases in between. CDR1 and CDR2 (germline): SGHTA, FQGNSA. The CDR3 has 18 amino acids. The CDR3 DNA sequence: TGTGCCAGCAGCTCCCTCGACAGACTTTTCTCTGGGGCCAACGTCCTGACTTTC. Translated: CASSSLDRLFSGANVLTF.

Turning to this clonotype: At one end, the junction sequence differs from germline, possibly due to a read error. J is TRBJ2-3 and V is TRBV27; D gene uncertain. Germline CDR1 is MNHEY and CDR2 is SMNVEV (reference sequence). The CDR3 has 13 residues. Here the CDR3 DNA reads TGTGCCAGCAGTTTATGCGGCCAAGATACGCAGTACTTT. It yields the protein CASSLCGQDTQYF.

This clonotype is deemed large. The CDR3 nucleotides are TGTGCCAGCACCACAGGGACCGCCGGGGAGCTGTTTTTT. Its protein is CASTTGTAGELFF. The chain is built from TRBV6-1 and TRBJ2-2; D is perhaps TRBD1 (6 bases). Germline V gene data show CDR1 as MNHNS and CDR2 as SASEGT. Trimming took off 7 bases at V and 6 bases at J, with 12 bases between the two ends. The CDR3 contains 13 residues.

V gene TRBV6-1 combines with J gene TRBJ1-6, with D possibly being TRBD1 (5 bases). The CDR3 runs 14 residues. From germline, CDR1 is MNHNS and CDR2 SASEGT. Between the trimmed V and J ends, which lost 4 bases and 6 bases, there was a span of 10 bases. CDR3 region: CASSVRDRNSPLHF. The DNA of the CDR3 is TGTGCCAGCAGTGTCCGGGACCGTAATTCACCCCTCCACTTT.

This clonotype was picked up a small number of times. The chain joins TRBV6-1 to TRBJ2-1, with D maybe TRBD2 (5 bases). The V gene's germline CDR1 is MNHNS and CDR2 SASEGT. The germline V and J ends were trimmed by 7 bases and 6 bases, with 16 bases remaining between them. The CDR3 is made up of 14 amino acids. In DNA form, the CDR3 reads TGTGCCAGCACCACAGCGGCGAGGGTCAATGAGCAGTTCTTC. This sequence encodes CASTTAARVNEQFF.

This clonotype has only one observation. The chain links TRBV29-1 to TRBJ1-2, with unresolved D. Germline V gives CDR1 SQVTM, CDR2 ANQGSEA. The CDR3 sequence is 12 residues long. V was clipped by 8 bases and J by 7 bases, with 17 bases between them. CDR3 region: CSPGPTAGGYTF. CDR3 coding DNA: TGCAGCCCTGGGCCGACCGCAGGTGGCTACACCTTC.

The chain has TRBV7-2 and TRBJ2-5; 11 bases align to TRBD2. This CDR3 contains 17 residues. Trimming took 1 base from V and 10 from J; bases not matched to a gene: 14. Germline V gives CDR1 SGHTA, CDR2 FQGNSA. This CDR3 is CASSLGTSGPYHLDQYF. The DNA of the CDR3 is TGTGCCAGCAGCTTAGGGACTAGCGGGCCCTATCACCTGGACCAGTACTTC.

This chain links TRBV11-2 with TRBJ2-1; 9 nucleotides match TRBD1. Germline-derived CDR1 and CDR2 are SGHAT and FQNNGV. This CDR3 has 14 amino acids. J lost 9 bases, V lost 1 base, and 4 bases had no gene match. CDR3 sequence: CASSLGRDRVEQFF. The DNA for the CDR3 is TGTGCCAGCAGCTTAGGACGGGACAGGGTTGAGCAGTTCTTC.